The 16 T cell receptor beta chains in this list originate from one sample, sequenced in a study of T-cell memory formation after mild COVID-19. TCRdb re-called the 5' RACE reads with MiXCR, one entry per CDR3 protein. The sample shows some 200,000 distinct CDR3 sequences, around 9.5% of them seen only once. The specimen sequenced was PBMCs or a T cell subset sorted from them (not recorded which). These receptors all stem from a man aged 18-30 years who had mild COVID-19 (a few samples of this study predate the infection). Cell type and time point are not known.

The chain is built from TRBV2 and TRBJ2-3; 11 nucleotides agree with TRBD2. The CDR3 is 15 amino acids. Trimming took 7 bases from V and 2 from J; bases not matched to a gene: 5. In germline, CDR1 is SNHLY, CDR2 FYNNEI. The CDR3 region has the DNA TGTGCCAGCAAACGACTAGCGGGGAACACAGATACGCAGTATTTT. This encodes CASKRLAGNTDTQYF.

V gene TRBV29-1 combines with J gene TRBJ1-2, with D hard to call. V was trimmed by 4 bases and J by 1 base, leaving 10 bases between them. Germline CDR1 reads SQVTM; CDR2 reads ANQGSEA. The CDR3 is 13 amino acids. The chain's CDR3 is CSVAPVLNYGYTF. CDR3 nucleotides: TGCAGCGTTGCCCCAGTCCTTAACTATGGCTACACCTTC.

This clonotype was observed a few times. The gene calls are TRBV5-6 and TRBJ1-6; 7 bases are a match to TRBD1. V lost 5 bases, J lost 10 bases, and 9 bases stayed unmatched. The CDR3 loop spans 14 amino acids. CDR1 and CDR2 from the germline V gene are SGHDT and YYEEEE. The CDR3 region is CASRVQGSDSPLHF. Written as DNA, the CDR3 is TGTGCCAGCAGAGTACAGGGGTCTGACTCACCCCTCCACTTT.

This chain links TRBV20-1 with TRBJ1-5; tentative D call: TRBD1 (5 bases). This CDR3 contains 17 residues. CDR1 is DFQATT and CDR2 is SNEGSKA in the germline V gene (reference sequence). Trimming cost V 1 base and J 3 bases, with 19 bases left between them. The CDR3 sequence: CSARVGGSSGINQPQHF. CDR3 sequence (DNA): TGCAGTGCTAGAGTTGGTGGGTCGTCAGGGATCAATCAGCCCCAGCATTTT.

The table lists this clonotype with a few counts. V and J are TRBV5-5 and TRBJ2-7; unclear D gene. The CDR3 spans 14 residues. The germline V gene encodes CDR1 SGHKS and CDR2 YYEKEE (reference sequence). V was clipped by 0 bases and J by 3 bases, with 10 bases between them. CDR3 in amino acids: CASSLVLGLYEQYV. The CDR3 nucleotides read TGTGCCAGCAGCTTGGTTCTGGGTCTCTACGAGCAGTACGTC.

There are a few counts of this clonotype. The chain joins TRBV7-6 to TRBJ2-3, with 7 bases identical to TRBD2. Germline CDR1 SGHVS, CDR2 FNYEAQ. V was pared by 5 bases and J by 7 bases, with 3 bases of the junction left unmatched. The CDR3 length is 12 residues. The chain's CDR3 is CASSPGGNTQYF. The CDR3 nucleotides are TGTGCCAGCAGCCCGGGGGGTAATACGCAGTATTTT.

This clonotype came up a few times. This chain links TRBV4-3 with TRBJ2-5; TRBD1 matches 8 bases. The V gene end was trimmed by 4 bases and the J gene end by 7 bases; junction bases not matched to a gene: 17. From germline, CDR1 is LGHNA and CDR2 YSLEER. The CDR3 has 17 residues. DNA of the CDR3: TGCGCCAGCAGCCCGACCCTGGACAGGGCGGGGATCGGGACCCAGTACTTC. Translated, it gives CASSPTLDRAGIGTQYF.

This clonotype was seen a handful of times. The chain employs TRBV11-1 and TRBJ1-1; TRBD1 might be the D (5 bases). The CDR3 is 15 amino acids. The V end was cut by 2 bases, the J end by 4 bases, with 14 bases between. The germline CDR1 and CDR2 sequences are SGHAT and FQDESV (reference sequence). The DNA of the CDR3 is TGTGCCAGCAGCTTACCCGCCAGGGTGGTCACTGAAGCTTTCTTT. This gives the protein CASSLPARVVTEAFF.

This clonotype has a count of ten or more. The genes are TRBV4-1 and TRBJ1-1; D is uncertain. The CDR3 sequence is 16 residues long. V lost 1 base and J 1 base, leaving 13 bases between the germline ends. The germline CDR1 and CDR2 sequences are MGHRA and YSYEKL. The CDR3 sequence is CASSQVGKGANTEAFF. The CDR3 coding sequence is TGCGCCAGCAGCCAAGTGGGAAAGGGAGCGAACACTGAAGCTTTCTTT.

This sequence joins TRBV6-2 or TRBV6-3 and TRBJ1-1; no clear D. The CDR3 sequence is 14 residues long. The germline gives CDR1 MNHEY, CDR2 SVGEGT. Between the trimmed V and J ends, which lost 2 bases and 1 base, there was a span of 8 bases. The DNA for the CDR3 is TGTGCCAGCAGTTACGTCCGGACGAACACTGAAGCTTTCTTT. The encoded protein is CASSYVRTNTEAFF.

This clonotype was recorded at least ten times. The J gene is TRBJ1-5, the V gene TRBV6-5, with 8 bases identical to TRBD1. This CDR3 has 13 amino acids. Losses at the gene ends were 6 bases for V and 13 bases for J; bases not matched to a gene: 11. Germline loops: CDR1 MNHEY, CDR2 SVGAGI. DNA of the CDR3: TGTGCCAGCAGCCCAGAAAGGACAGGGTCTCAGCATTTT. This translates into CASSPERTGSQHF.

This clonotype was seen only a few times. V and J are TRBV7-2 and TRBJ2-3; D gene unclear. Trimming cost V 3 bases and J 3 bases, with 10 bases left between them. The length of the CDR3 is 14 residues. Germline lookup yields CDR1 SGHTA and CDR2 FQGNSA. As DNA, the CDR3 is TGTGCCAGCAGCTTGGAGCGTCATACAGATACGCAGTATTTT. It codes for CASSLERHTDTQYF.

This clonotype was counted ten times or more. V usage is TRBV10-3 and J usage is TRBJ2-5; TRBD2 matches at 14 bases. This CDR3 spans 17 amino acids. Germline assignment: CDR1 ENHRY and CDR2 SYGVKD. Trimming cost V 6 bases and J 4 bases; bases outside gene matches: 10. Here the CDR3 DNA reads TGTGCCATCAGCCCGCCCCCCGGACTAGCGGGGGGAGAGACCCAGTACTTC. It is translated as CAISPPPGLAGGETQYF.

The chain combines TRBV25-1 with TRBJ1-5; D remains unclear. Germline V gives CDR1 MGHDK, CDR2 SYGVNS. The V end lost 7 bases, the J end lost 7 bases, and 17 bases lay between the germline ends. The CDR3 spans 14 residues. The CDR3 coding sequence is TGTGCCAGCACCAATGACATTCCTGGCCAGCCCCAGCATTTT. As protein: CASTNDIPGQPQHF.

This clonotype has just a few counts. This sequence joins TRBV6-6 and TRBJ1-1; D might be TRBD1 (5 bases). CDR3 length: 13 amino acids. The V end was cut by 5 bases, the J end by 4 bases, with 11 bases between. Germline CDR1 and CDR2: MNHNY and SVGAGI (reference sequence). The CDR3 spells CASSKERGTEAFF. In DNA form, the CDR3 reads TGTGCCAGCAGTAAGGAAAGGGGCACTGAAGCTTTCTTT.

This clonotype has just a few counts. The J gene is TRBJ2-2, the V gene TRBV11-3; 10 bases are shared with TRBD2. With 5 bases clipped from V and 4 bases from J, the junction kept 4 bases outside the gene matches. Looked up from germline, CDR1 is SGHNT and CDR2 is YENEEA. The CDR3 loop spans 15 amino acids. The CDR3 loop is CASSTAGGLTGELFF. In nucleotides, the CDR3 is TGTGCCAGCAGCACAGCGGGGGGGCTCACCGGGGAGCTGTTTTTT.